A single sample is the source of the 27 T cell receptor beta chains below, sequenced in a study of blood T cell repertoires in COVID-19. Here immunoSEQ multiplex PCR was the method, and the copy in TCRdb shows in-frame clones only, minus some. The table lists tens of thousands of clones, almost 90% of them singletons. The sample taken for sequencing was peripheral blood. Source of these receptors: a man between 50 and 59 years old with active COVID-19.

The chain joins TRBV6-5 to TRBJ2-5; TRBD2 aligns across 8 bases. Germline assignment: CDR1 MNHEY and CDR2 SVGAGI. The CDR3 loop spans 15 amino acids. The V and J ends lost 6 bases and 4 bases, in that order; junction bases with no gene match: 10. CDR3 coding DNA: TGTGCCAGCAGGCAACTGGGCGGGGGGACAGAGACCCAGTACTTC. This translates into CASRQLGGGTETQYF.

The CDR3 sequence is CASSHGQGARTGELFF. Written as DNA, the CDR3 is TGTGCCAGCAGCCACGGACAGGGGGCTAGGACCGGGGAGCTGTTTTTT. This chain links TRBV7-2 with TRBJ2-2; TRBD1 matches at 11 bases. The CDR3 contains 16 residues. Germline CDR1 is SGHTA and CDR2 is FQGNSA. V shed 5 bases, J shed 5 bases, and the junction held 7 bases outside the gene matches. The variable domain in full, with the rest retrieved from reference TRBV7-2 and TRBJ2-2, is GAGVSQSPSNKVTEKGKDVELRCDPISGHTALYWYRQSLGQGLEFLIYFQGNSAPDKSGLPSDRFSAERTGGSVSTLTIQRTQQEDSAVYLCASSHGQGARTGELFFGEGSRLTVL.

CDR3 residues: CASSQFLVGGGEKLFF. The CDR3 region has the DNA TGTGCCAGCAGCCAATTTTTAGTAGGAGGTGGTGAAAAACTGTTTTTT. The chain carries TRBV4-2 and TRBJ1-4; D is uncertain. V was cut by 2 bases and J by 7 bases, with 17 bases left in between. Germline values: CDR1 LGHNA, CDR2 YNFKEQ. This CDR3 is 16 amino acids long.

CDR3 DNA: TGTGCCAGCCATTCCATCGGAAACACCATATATTTT. It encodes CASHSIGNTIYF. This sequence joins TRBV21-1 and TRBJ1-3; TRBD1, as called in the table, went unchecked against the DNA. TRBV21-1 is an annotated pseudogene. This CDR3 spans 12 amino acids.

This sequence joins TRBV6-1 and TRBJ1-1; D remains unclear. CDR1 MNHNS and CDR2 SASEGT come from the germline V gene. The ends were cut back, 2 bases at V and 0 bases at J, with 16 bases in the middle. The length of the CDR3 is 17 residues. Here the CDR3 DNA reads TGTGCCAGCAGTGAAAGGAGGCAGGTCGGGATGAACACTGAAGCTTTCTTT. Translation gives CASSERRQVGMNTEAFF.

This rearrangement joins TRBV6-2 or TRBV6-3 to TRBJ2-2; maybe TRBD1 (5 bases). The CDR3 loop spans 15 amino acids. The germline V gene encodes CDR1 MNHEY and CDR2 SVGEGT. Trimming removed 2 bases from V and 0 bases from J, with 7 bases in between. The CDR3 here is CASSYVQANTGELFF. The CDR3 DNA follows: TGTGCCAGCAGTTACGTACAGGCGAACACCGGGGAGCTGTTTTTT.

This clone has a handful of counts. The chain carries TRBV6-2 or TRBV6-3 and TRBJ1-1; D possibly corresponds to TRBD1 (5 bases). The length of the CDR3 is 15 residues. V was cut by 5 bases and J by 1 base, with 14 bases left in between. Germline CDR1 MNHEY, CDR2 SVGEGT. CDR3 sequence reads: CASSPLQTANTEAFF. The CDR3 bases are TGTGCCAGCAGTCCCCTCCAGACAGCGAACACTGAAGCTTTCTTT.

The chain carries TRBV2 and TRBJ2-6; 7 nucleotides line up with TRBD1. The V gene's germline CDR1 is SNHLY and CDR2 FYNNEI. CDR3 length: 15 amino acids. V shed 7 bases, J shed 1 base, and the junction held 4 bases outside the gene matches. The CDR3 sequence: CASMGQYSGANVLTF. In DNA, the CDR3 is TGTGCCAGCATGGGACAGTATTCTGGGGCCAACGTCCTGACTTTC.

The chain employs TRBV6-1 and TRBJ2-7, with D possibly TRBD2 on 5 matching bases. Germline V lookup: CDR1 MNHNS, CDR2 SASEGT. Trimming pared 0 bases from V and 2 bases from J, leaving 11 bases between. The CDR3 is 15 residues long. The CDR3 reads CASSEAPGKTYEQYF. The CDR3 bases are TGTGCCAGCAGTGAAGCGCCGGGGAAAACCTACGAGCAGTACTTC.

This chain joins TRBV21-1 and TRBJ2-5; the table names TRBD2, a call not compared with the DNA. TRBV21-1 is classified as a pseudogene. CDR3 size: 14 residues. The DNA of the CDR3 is TGTGCCAGCAGCGAGACTCTAGCGGGGAAGACCCAGTACTTC. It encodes CASSETLAGKTQYF.

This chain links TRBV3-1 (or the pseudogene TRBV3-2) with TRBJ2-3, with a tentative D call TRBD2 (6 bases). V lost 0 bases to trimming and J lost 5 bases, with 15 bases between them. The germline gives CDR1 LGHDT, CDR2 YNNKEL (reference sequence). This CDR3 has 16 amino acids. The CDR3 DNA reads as TGTGCCAGCAGCCAAGATTTCCGGGGGTTGGGAGATACGCAGTATTTT. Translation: CASSQDFRGLGDTQYF.

DNA of the CDR3: TGTGCCTGGAGTCAGGAGGGGAATCAGCCCCAGCATTTT. It is translated as CAWSQEGNQPQHF. The chain couples TRBV30 to TRBJ1-5, with D possibly being TRBD1 (5 bases). The CDR3 sequence is 13 residues long. V was cut by 2 bases and J by 4 bases, with 9 bases left in between. Germline values: CDR1 GTSNPN, CDR2 SVGIG (reference sequence).

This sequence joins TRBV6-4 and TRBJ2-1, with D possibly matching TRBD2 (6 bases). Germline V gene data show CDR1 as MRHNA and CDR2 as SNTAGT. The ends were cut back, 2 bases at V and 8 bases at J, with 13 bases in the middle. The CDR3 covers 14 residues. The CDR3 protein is CASSDGGAGDEQFF. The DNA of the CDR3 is TGTGCCAGCAGTGACGGCGGGGCCGGGGATGAGCAGTTCTTC.

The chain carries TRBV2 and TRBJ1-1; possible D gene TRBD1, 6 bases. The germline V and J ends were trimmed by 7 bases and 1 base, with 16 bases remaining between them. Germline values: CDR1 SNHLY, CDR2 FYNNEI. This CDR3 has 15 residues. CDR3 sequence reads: CASTSGGVRNTEAFF. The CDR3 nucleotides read TGTGCCAGCACCTCGGGGGGCGTACGGAACACTGAAGCTTTCTTT.

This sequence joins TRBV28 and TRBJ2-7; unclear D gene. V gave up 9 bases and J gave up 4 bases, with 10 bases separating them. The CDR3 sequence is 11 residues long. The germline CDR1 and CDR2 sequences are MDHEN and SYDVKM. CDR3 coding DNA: TGTGCCAGTGTTGGGCCTTACGAGCAGTACTTC. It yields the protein CASVGPYEQYF.

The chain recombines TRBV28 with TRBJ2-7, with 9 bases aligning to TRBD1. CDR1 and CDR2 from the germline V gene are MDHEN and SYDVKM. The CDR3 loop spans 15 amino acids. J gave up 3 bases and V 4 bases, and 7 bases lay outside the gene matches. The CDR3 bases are TGTGCCAGCAGTTCTTCAGGGACAGGGTACTACGAGCAGTACTTC. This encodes CASSSSGTGYYEQYF.

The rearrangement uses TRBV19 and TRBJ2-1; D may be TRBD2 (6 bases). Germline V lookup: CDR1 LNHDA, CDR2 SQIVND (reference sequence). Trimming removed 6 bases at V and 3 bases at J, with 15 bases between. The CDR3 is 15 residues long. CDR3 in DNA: TGTGCCAGTAGCCCGGCCGCGGGGATCTACAATGAGCAGTTCTTC. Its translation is CASSPAAGIYNEQFF.

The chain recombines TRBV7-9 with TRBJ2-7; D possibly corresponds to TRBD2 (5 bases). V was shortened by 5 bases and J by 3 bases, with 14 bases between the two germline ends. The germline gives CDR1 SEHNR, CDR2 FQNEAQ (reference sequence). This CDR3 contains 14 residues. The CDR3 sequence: CASSPERANYEQYF. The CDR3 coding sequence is TGTGCCAGCAGCCCAGAGAGGGCCAACTACGAGCAGTACTTC.

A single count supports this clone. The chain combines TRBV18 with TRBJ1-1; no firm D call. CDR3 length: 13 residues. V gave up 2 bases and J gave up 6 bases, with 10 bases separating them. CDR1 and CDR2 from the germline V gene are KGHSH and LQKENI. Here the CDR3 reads CASSPSGLAEAFF. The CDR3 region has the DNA TGTGCCAGCTCACCATCCGGACTTGCTGAAGCTTTCTTT.

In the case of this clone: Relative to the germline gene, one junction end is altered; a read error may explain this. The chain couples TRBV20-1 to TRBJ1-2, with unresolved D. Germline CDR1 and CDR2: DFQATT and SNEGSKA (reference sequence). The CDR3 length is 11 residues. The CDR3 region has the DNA TGCAGTGCTAGAGATTCCCAAAAATTCCACTTC. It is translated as CSARDSQKFHF.

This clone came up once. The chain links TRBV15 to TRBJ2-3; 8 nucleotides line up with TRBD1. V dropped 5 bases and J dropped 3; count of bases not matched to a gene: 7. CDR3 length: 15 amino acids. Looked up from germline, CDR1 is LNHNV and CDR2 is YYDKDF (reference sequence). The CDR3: CATSPRDRKTDTQYF. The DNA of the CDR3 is TGTGCCACCAGCCCCCGGGACAGGAAAACAGATACGCAGTATTTT.

CDR3 sequence reads: CASIPRGRNYGYTF. The CDR3 coding sequence is TGTGCCAGCATCCCTCGGGGGAGAAACTATGGCTACACCTTC. The V gene is TRBV11-2, the J gene TRBJ1-2; a possible D gene is TRBD1 (5 bases). The CDR3 has 14 amino acids. Germline CDR1 is SGHAT and CDR2 is FQNNGV. V was pared by 7 bases and J by 2 bases, with 14 bases between.

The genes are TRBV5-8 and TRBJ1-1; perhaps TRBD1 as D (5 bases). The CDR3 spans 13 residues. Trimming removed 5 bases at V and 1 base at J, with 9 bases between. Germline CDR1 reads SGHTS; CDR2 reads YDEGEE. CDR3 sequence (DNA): TGTGCCAGCAGTAGAAGGGGGAACACTGAAGCTTTCTTT. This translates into CASSRRGNTEAFF.

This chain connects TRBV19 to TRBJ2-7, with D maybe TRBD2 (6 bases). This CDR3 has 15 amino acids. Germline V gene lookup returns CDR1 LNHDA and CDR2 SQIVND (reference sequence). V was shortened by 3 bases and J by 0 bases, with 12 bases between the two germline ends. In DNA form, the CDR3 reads TGTGCCAGTAGTATGGAGGCGGGGAGCTCCTACGAGCAGTACTTC. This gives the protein CASSMEAGSSYEQYF.

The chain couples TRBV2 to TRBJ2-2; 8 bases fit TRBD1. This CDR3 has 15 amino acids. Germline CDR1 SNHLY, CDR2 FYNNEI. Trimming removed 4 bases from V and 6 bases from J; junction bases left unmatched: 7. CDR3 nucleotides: TGTGCCAGCAGTGGTCTCAGGGGGCTTTCCGGGGAGCTGTTTTTT. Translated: CASSGLRGLSGELFF.

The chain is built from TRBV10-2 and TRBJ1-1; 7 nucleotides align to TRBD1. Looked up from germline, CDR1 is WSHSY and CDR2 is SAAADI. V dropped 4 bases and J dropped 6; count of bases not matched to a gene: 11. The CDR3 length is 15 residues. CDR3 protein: CASSVGQVRGAEAFF. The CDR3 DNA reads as TGCGCCAGCAGTGTAGGACAGGTGAGGGGCGCTGAAGCTTTCTTT.

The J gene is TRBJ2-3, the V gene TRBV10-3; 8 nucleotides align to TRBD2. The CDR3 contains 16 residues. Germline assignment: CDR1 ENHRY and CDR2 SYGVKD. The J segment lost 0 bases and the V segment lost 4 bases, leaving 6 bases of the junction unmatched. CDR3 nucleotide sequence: TGTGCCATCAGTGGCAGCGGGGGCGCTAGCACAGATACGCAGTATTTT. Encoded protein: CAISGSGGASTDTQYF.